This entry concerns a single T cell receptor (beta chain). Profiled with immunoSEQ multiplex PCR; TCRdb holds only in-frame clones, not every one. The sample carries approximately 410,000 clones, around 87% recorded once. The sample originates from a study of Ad26.COV2.S vaccination and SARS-CoV-2 variants. The treatment was: roughly 19 received Ad26.COV2.S at low or high dose, single or two shots; 5 received placebo; per-sample allocation not given. Collection of the samples took place on day 63 after the first injection of vaccine or placebo. Per germline, CDR1 SGHTA and CDR2 FQGNSA. This CDR3 spans 15 amino acids. Trimming cost V 2 bases and J 4 bases, with 11 bases left between them.

The V and J genes are TRBV7-2 and TRBJ2-2; weak D call: TRBD1 (6 bases). This sequence was found in a person between 18 and 65 years old who received the Ad26.COV2.S COVID-19 vaccine or a placebo. Source: peripheral blood, taken in a trial of Ad26.COV2.S vaccine versus placebo. CDR3 region: CASSLQGLTTGELFF. The CDR3 nucleotides are TGTGCCAGCAGCTTACAGGGGCTAACCACCGGGGAGCTGTTTTTT.